These 13 T cell receptor beta chains came from one sample sequenced in a study of radiation and T cells in renal cell carcinoma. Method: immunoSEQ multiplex PCR; TCRdb's copy keeps in-frame clones and lacks some. The profile shows 100,000 to 150,000 clones, roughly four fifths of them singletons. As for time point: baseline pretreatment blood. Treatment given: 15 Gy SBRT to primary tumor, nephrectomy 4 weeks later. This material consisted of blood, taken from a patient whose treatment included radiotherapy and nephrectomy. The receptor set was obtained from a woman between 55 and 75 years old with renal cell carcinoma.

This chain uses TRBV5-1 with TRBJ2-1; TRBD1 agrees at 9 bases. Germline loops: CDR1 SGHRS, CDR2 YFSETQ. The CDR3 loop spans 17 amino acids. After removal of 4 bases from V and 5 bases from J, the junction contained 13 bases not matched to a gene. CDR3 DNA sequence: TGCGCCAGCAGCCCAATTTGGACGGGACAGGGAGACAATGAGCAGTTCTTC. It codes for CASSPIWTGQGDNEQFF.

The CDR3 reads CAWNLEGRRAFF. For the CDR3, the DNA is TGTGCCTGGAATTTGGAGGGGCGCCGAGCTTTCTTT. The rearrangement uses TRBV30 and TRBJ1-1; D is possibly TRBD1 (5 bases). Germline V gene sequence: CDR1 GTSNPN, CDR2 SVGIG (reference sequence). The CDR3 is 12 amino acids. Trimming removed 4 bases from V and 10 bases from J, with 16 bases in between.

V and J are TRBV6-5 and TRBJ1-1; D may be TRBD1 (6 bases). The germline CDR1 and CDR2 sequences are MNHEY and SVGAGI. Trimming stripped 6 bases from V and 5 bases from J, with 16 bases between. There are 14 residues in the CDR3. The CDR3, as DNA: TGTGCCAGCAGGATGACAGGCTCGTGGACTGAAGCTTTCTTT. Translating gives CASRMTGSWTEAFF.

This chain connects TRBV30 to TRBJ2-7; 7 bases line up with TRBD1. With 8 bases clipped from V and 0 bases from J, the junction kept 10 bases outside the gene matches. The CDR3 extends over 14 amino acids. Per the germline V gene, CDR1 is GTSNPN and CDR2 is SVGIG (reference sequence). This CDR3 is CASSTGDSSYEQYF. The CDR3 region has the DNA TGTGCCAGTAGTACCGGGGACAGCTCCTACGAGCAGTACTTC. Full variable domain (outside the CDR3, taken from reference TRBV30 and TRBJ2-7): SQTIHQWPATLVQPVGSPLSLECTVEGTSNPNLYWYRQAAGRGLQLLFYSVGIGQISSEVPQNLSASRPQDRQFILSSKKLLLSDSGFYLCASSTGDSSYEQYFGPGTRLTVT.

CDR3 region: CASSERGYNEKLFF. The CDR3 DNA reads TGTGCCAGCAGTGAGAGGGGATATAATGAAAAACTGTTTTTT. V usage is TRBV2 and J usage is TRBJ1-4; D perhaps matches TRBD1 (5 bases). The CDR3 extends over 14 amino acids. Trimming removed 3 bases at V and 4 bases at J, with 9 bases between. CDR1 is SNHLY and CDR2 is FYNNEI in the germline V gene.

The chain couples TRBV7-3 to TRBJ2-3; a weak D match, TRBD1 (6 bases). Trimming removed 6 bases at V and 4 bases at J, with 14 bases between. CDR3 length equals 14 residues. Germline CDR1 is SGHTA and CDR2 is FQGTGA. The CDR3 reads CASSLSKGADTQYF. Written as DNA, the CDR3 is TGTGCCAGCAGTCTTAGTAAGGGGGCAGATACGCAGTATTTT.

The chain carries TRBV10-1 and TRBJ2-3; D ambiguous. There are 14 residues in the CDR3. The V end was cut by 3 bases, the J end by 0 bases, with 7 bases between. Germline CDR1 reads WNHNN; CDR2 reads SYGVQD (reference sequence). The CDR3 reads CASSDIRSTDTQYF. The CDR3 nucleotides read TGCGCCAGCAGTGACATCAGGAGCACAGATACGCAGTATTTT.

The V and J genes are TRBV5-4 and TRBJ2-5, with unresolved D. The CDR3 sequence is 11 residues long. The V and J ends lost 0 bases and 6 bases respectively, with 3 bases between them. Germline V gives CDR1 SGHNT, CDR2 YYREEE (reference sequence). The CDR3 sequence: CASSLEKTQYF. As DNA, the CDR3 is TGTGCCAGCAGCTTGGAAAAGACCCAGTACTTC.

The chain recombines TRBV30 with TRBJ2-1; TRBD1 agrees at 10 bases. The germline V gene encodes CDR1 GTSNPN and CDR2 SVGIG (reference sequence). V was pared by 7 bases and J by 8 bases, with 8 bases of the junction left unmatched. This CDR3 comprises 13 residues. CDR3 sequence reads: CASPGQGIDEQFF. The DNA for the CDR3 is TGTGCCTCACCGGGACAGGGGATAGATGAGCAGTTCTTC.

This rearrangement joins TRBV7-9 to TRBJ2-7, with TRBD2 matching 10 bases. In germline, CDR1 is SEHNR, CDR2 FQNEAQ (reference sequence). This CDR3 contains 19 residues. The ends lost 5 bases at V and 2 bases at J; junction bases unmatched: 18. CDR3 sequence: CASSIWTPGLAIIPYEQYF. The CDR3 DNA reads as TGTGCCAGCAGCATTTGGACCCCGGGACTAGCGATTATCCCCTACGAGCAGTACTTC.

The gene calls are TRBV27 and TRBJ2-4; D is uncertain. This CDR3 comprises 13 residues. Trimming took 4 bases from V and 9 from J, leaving 13 bases between them. The germline V gene has CDR1 MNHEY and CDR2 SMNVEV (reference sequence). The CDR3 region has the DNA TGTGCCAGCAGTTCCGAATCACGGAGCATTCAGTACTTC. It translates to CASSSESRSIQYF.

V is TRBV6-1 and J is TRBJ1-4; possibly TRBD1 for D (6 bases). The CDR3 has 13 residues. The germline V gene encodes CDR1 MNHNS and CDR2 SASEGT. V dropped 11 bases and J dropped 6 bases, with 16 bases sitting between them. The CDR3 DNA reads TGTGCCTACAGGAAAGGGGGAGATGAAAAACTGTTTTTT. Encoded protein: CAYRKGGDEKLFF.

The chain couples TRBV5-1 to TRBJ1-1, with D unresolved. From germline, CDR1 is SGHRS and CDR2 YFSETQ. The V end lost 0 bases, the J end lost 5 bases, and 11 bases lay between the germline ends. This CDR3 comprises 14 residues. The DNA of the CDR3 is TGCGCCAGCAGCTTGGAGGTTACGGGGACTGAAGCTTTCTTT. This translates into CASSLEVTGTEAFF.